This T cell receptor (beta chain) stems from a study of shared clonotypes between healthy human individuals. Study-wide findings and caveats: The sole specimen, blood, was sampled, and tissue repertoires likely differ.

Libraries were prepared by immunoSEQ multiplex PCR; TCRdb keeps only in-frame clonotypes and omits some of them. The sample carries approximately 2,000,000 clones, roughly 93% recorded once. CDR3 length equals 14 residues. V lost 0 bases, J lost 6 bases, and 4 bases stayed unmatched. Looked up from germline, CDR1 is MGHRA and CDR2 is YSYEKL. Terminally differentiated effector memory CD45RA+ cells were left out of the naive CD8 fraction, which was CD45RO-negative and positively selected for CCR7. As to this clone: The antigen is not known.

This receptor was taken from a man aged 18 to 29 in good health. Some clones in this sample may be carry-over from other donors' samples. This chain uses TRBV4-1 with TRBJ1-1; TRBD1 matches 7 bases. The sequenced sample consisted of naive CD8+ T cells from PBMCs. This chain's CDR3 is CASSQDGTVAEAFF. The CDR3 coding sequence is TGCGCCAGCAGCCAAGACGGGACAGTGGCTGAAGCTTTCTTT.